Shown below are 5 T cell receptor beta chains from a single sample sequenced in a study of T-cell reconstitution after alpha-beta-depleted transplantation in children (dated by TCRdb to 2015 to 2016). According to the study, the label for this sample's treatment or condition signals: allogeneic hematopoietic cell transplantation with graft depleted of TCRalphabeta T cells and CD19 B cells. The library was made by PCR. Sequencing used an Illumina HiSeq 2500. To normalize quantification of the TCRbeta repertoire, the TCR libraries were built with molecular barcoding that relied on unique molecular identifiers. Starting from the raw public reads, TCRdb applied fastp trimming at Q25, assembled clones with MiXCR and retained in-frame beta chains. Each record represents a unique CDR3 protein, reported with the most common genes and DNA among its rows. Counted in this sample were 150,000 to 250,000 distinct CDR3 sequences; approximately 6.8% of them appeared once. The ten largest account for roughly 4.8% of the sample.

Material: PBMCs, obtained before TCRalphabeta/CD19-depleted stem cell transplant. The receptor source for this set is a girl less than two years old with combined immunodeficiency, due to receive a stem cell transplant.

This clonotype was counted many times. Here the CDR3 reads CASSPASIYEQFF. In DNA form, the CDR3 reads TGCGCCAGCAGCCCCGCTAGCATCTATGAGCAGTTCTTC. V and J are TRBV5-1 and TRBJ2-1; a possible D gene is TRBD2 (5 bases). Per germline, CDR1 SGHRS and CDR2 YFSETQ. Trimming removed 4 bases at V and 8 bases at J, with 13 bases between. This CDR3 is built from 13 residues.

This clonotype was counted at least ten times. The rearrangement uses TRBV28 and TRBJ2-1; D gene unclear. Germline loops: CDR1 MDHEN, CDR2 SYDVKM. The CDR3 totals 12 residues. With 3 bases removed from V and 6 bases from J, the gap between germline ends came to 6 bases. CDR3 nucleotides: TGTGCCAGCAGTTTGTTAATCAATGAGCAGTTCTTC. This gives the protein CASSLLINEQFF.

This clonotype has only a few counts. The J gene is TRBJ1-5, the V gene TRBV6-5; D remains unclear. The CDR3 runs 16 residues. Germline V gene data show CDR1 as MNHEY and CDR2 as SVGAGI. Trimming pared 0 bases from V and 0 bases from J, leaving 9 bases between. CDR3 DNA sequence: TGTGCCAGCAGTTACTCGGGCACCTCTAGCAATCAGCCCCAGCATTTT. This gives the protein CASSYSGTSSNQPQHF.

In its sample, this clonotype was seen many times. The chain has TRBV12-3 or TRBV12-4 and TRBJ2-7, with 10 bases that match TRBD2. The CDR3 covers 14 residues. V trimming: 6 bases; J trimming: 3 bases; junction bases outside the gene matches: 5. The DNA of the CDR3 is TGTGCCAGCAGCCAGATAGCGGGGGGCTACGAGCAGTACTTC. As protein: CASSQIAGGYEQYF.

Many counts were recorded for this clonotype. The chain is built from TRBV29-1 and TRBJ2-7; D is possibly TRBD1 (6 bases). Between the trimmed V and J ends, which lost 5 bases and 3 bases, there was a span of 8 bases. CDR1 is SQVTM, CDR2 ANQGSEA, per germline. The CDR3 runs 11 residues. CDR3: CSVQDSYEQYF. The CDR3 DNA follows: TGCAGCGTTCAGGACAGCTACGAGCAGTACTTC.